The 3 T cell receptor beta chains below come from one sample, sequenced in a study of blood T cell repertoires in COVID-19. Using immunoSEQ multiplex PCR, the repertoire was profiled, and TCRdb retains in-frame clones only, with some absent. This table holds over 300,000 clones, 90% found once. Sequencing used peripheral blood. Receptors originate from a man younger than 30 with active or convalescent COVID-19.

CDR3 sequence: CSVELVAANTIYF. The CDR3 DNA reads TGCAGCGTTGAACTCGTAGCCGCAAACACCATATATTTT. This sequence joins TRBV29-1 and TRBJ1-3; D gene unclear. The CDR3 contains 13 residues. Germline V gene lookup returns CDR1 SQVTM and CDR2 ANQGSEA. The V and J ends lost 2 bases and 6 bases respectively, with 11 bases between them.

The chain uses TRBV18 and TRBJ2-3; the D is unclear. Germline CDR1 KGHSH, CDR2 LQKENI. The CDR3 runs to 12 residues. V was pared by 3 bases and J by 6 bases, with 7 bases between. CDR3 sequence: CASSPKEDTQYF. In nucleotides, the CDR3 is TGTGCCAGCTCACCCAAGGAGGATACGCAGTATTTT.

The V call is TRBV18, the J call TRBJ1-5; 8 nucleotides agree with TRBD1. Germline CDR1 KGHSH, CDR2 LQKENI. J was trimmed by 7 bases and V by 7 bases; bases with no gene match: 6. This CDR3 spans 13 amino acids. DNA of the CDR3: TGTGCCAGCTTACAGGGGGAAGGACAGCCCCAGCATTTT. This codes for CASLQGEGQPQHF.